This is a list of T cell receptor beta chains from one sample in a study of blood T cell repertoires in COVID-19. Profiling relied on immunoSEQ multiplex PCR, and the TCRdb table lists in-frame clones only, not all of them. The data show 60,000 to 90,000 clones, with less than 85% seen just once and approximately 20% held by the top ten. Sequenced sample: peripheral blood. The receptors stem from a man in his 60s with acute or convalescent COVID-19. Both conserved end residues are part of each CDR3. The D gene is left open where the match is weak. Not all rows give a size; the values are once, few, many and, for expanded clones, a class.

size	J	D	V	CDR3	DNA
NA	TRBJ2-1	TRBD1	TRBV2	CASGGQATYNEQFF	TGTGCCAGCGGGGGACAGGCAACCTACAATGAGCAGTTCTTC
NA	TRBJ1-5	NA	TRBV6-5	CASSLDGKDQPQHF	TGTGCCAGCAGTCTAGACGGAAAGGATCAGCCCCAGCATTTT
NA	TRBJ2-7	TRBD1	TRBV28	CASSLQGQGNNEQYF	TGTGCCAGCAGTCTGCAGGGACAGGGAAACAACGAGCAGTACTTC
NA	TRBJ1-2	TRBD1	TRBV5-6	CASSLNRGLYGYTF	TGTGCCAGCAGCTTGAACAGGGGGCTCTATGGCTACACCTTC
few	TRBJ2-3	TRBD1	TRBV6-1	CASSASGTESTDTQYF	TGTGCCAGCAGTGCCTCCGGGACAGAGAGCACAGATACGCAGTATTTT
NA	TRBJ1-5	NA	TRBV6-6	CASAFQAQPQHF	TGTGCCAGCGCATTTCAGGCTCAGCCCCAGCATTTT
NA	TRBJ1-1	TRBD1	TRBV5-4	CASSPGTGSRNTEAFF	TGTGCCAGCAGCCCCGGGACAGGGAGCAGGAACACTGAAGCTTTCTTT
NA	TRBJ1-6	TRBD1	TRBV2	CASSELDREDYNSPLHF	TGTGCCAGCAGTGAGTTGGACAGGGAAGACTATAATTCACCCCTCCACTTT
once	TRBJ1-2	TRBD1	TRBV7-9	CASSQTGSGYGYTF	TGTGCCAGCAGCCAGACAGGGTCGGGCTATGGCTACACCTTC
few	TRBJ2-2	NA	TRBV24-1	CATSDQNTGELFF	TGTGCCACCAGTGACCAGAACACCGGGGAGCTGTTTTTT
few	TRBJ2-2	NA	TRBV6-5	CASSYGTLGELFF	TGTGCCAGCAGTTACGGGACACTCGGGGAGCTGTTTTTT
NA	TRBJ2-3	NA	TRBV20-1	CSASTFVLADTQYF	TGCAGTGCTAGTACTTTCGTTCTCGCAGATACGCAGTATTTT
many	TRBJ1-2	NA	TRBV29-1	CSVEGQGNGYTF	TGCAGCGTTGAAGGGCAGGGAAATGGCTACACCTTC
NA	TRBJ2-7	NA	TRBV19	CASSLQGGASGVEQYF	TGTGCCAGTAGTCTACAAGGTGGGGCCTCTGGGGTGGAGCAGTACTTC
once	TRBJ2-2	TRBD2	TRBV6-2/TRBV6-3	CASSYIAGVTGELFF	TGTGCCAGCAGTTACATAGCGGGAGTCACCGGGGAGCTGTTTTTT
NA	TRBJ2-1	TRBD2	TRBV10-2	CASSQPLAGGLGEQFF	TGCGCCAGCAGTCAACCCCTAGCGGGAGGTTTAGGTGAGCAGTTCTTC
NA	TRBJ2-7	NA	TRBV4-1	CASSQDMRLFSYEQYF	TGCGCCAGCAGCCAAGATATGAGACTATTCTCCTACGAGCAGTACTTC